This T cell receptor (beta chain) was captured by sequencing in a study of shared clonotypes between healthy human individuals. The method was immunoSEQ multiplex PCR; TCRdb's version includes in-frame clones alone and lacks a portion of them. The sample yields hundreds of thousands of clones, approximately 96% seen once. Positive CCR7 selection of CD45RO-negative cells yielded the naive CD8 cells, and terminally differentiated effector memory CD45RA+ cells were excluded. V lost 1 base, J lost 3 bases, and 9 bases lay in between. Germline CDR1 and CDR2: SNHLY and FYNNEI. The CDR3 sequence is 15 residues long.

This TCR was recovered from a woman aged 25 to 39 in good health. Source material: naive CD8+ T cells sorted from blood. The gene calls are TRBV2 and TRBJ2-2; D unresolved. DNA for the CDR3: TGTGCCAGCAGTGAAGGACCAGACTACACCGGGGAGCTGTTTTTT. The encoded protein is CASSEGPDYTGELFF.